These 22 T cell receptor beta chains were sequenced from one sample in a study of a mutant IDH1 vaccine in newly diagnosed glioma. The sample's time point: week 23, last vaccination. In the vaccine, a single dose held 300 ug of the mutant IDH1 20-mer peptide, along with topical imiquimod. Antigens of these TCRs are unknown. The method was immunoSEQ multiplex PCR; TCRdb's version includes in-frame clones alone and lacks a portion of them. The table lists some 38,000 clones, roughly 80% of them singletons, with around 5% in the top ten. The starting material was PBMCs, obtained from a glioma patient whose treatment included an IDH1 peptide vaccine. These receptors were obtained from a middle-aged man with glioma.

The rearrangement links TRBV5-1 to TRBJ2-7; D unclear. The CDR3 loop spans 12 amino acids. Between the trimmed V and J ends, which lost 2 bases and 5 bases, there was a span of 8 bases. Germline loops: CDR1 SGHRS, CDR2 YFSETQ. CDR3 residues: CASSFTGDEQYF. The CDR3 DNA reads as TGCGCCAGCAGCTTTACCGGAGACGAGCAGTACTTC.

CDR3 DNA sequence: TGCAGCGCGCTTGGCTTAAGGGTCAACCAAGAGACCCAGTACTTC. Amino acids: CSALGLRVNQETQYF. This rearrangement joins TRBV29-1 to TRBJ2-5; D is ambiguous. The CDR3 totals 15 residues. The germline V and J ends were trimmed by 7 bases and 0 bases, with 18 bases remaining between them. The germline V gene encodes CDR1 SQVTM and CDR2 ANQGSEA.

The chain carries TRBV5-1 and TRBJ2-2; no reliable D call. This CDR3 has 16 amino acids. The V gene lost 3 bases and the J gene lost 1 base, with 13 bases spanning the gap. Germline loops: CDR1 SGHRS, CDR2 YFSETQ. The CDR3 DNA follows: TGCGCCAGCAGCTCCCTGCAGGCAGAGAACACCGGGGAGCTGTTTTTT. This encodes CASSSLQAENTGELFF.

CDR3 sequence: CASSLRGGMNTEAFF. In nucleotides, the CDR3 is TGTGCCAGCAGTCTGAGAGGGGGCATGAACACTGAAGCTTTCTTT. The chain links TRBV25-1 to TRBJ1-1; 7 bases are a match to TRBD1. The germline V gene has CDR1 MGHDK and CDR2 SYGVNS. There are 15 residues in the CDR3. After removal of 5 bases from V and 0 bases from J, the junction contained 6 bases not matched to a gene.

In its sample, this clone was seen a few times. The chain recombines TRBV7-2 with TRBJ2-7; D gene uncertain. Germline CDR1 reads SGHTA; CDR2 reads FQGNSA. The germline V and J ends were trimmed by 3 bases and 5 bases, with 5 bases remaining between them. CDR3 length: 11 residues. The CDR3 here is CASSFKHEQYF. The CDR3, as DNA: TGTGCCAGCAGCTTCAAACACGAGCAGTACTTC.

The gene calls are TRBV5-1 and TRBJ2-2; tentatively, D is TRBD1 (5 bases). Germline CDR1 and CDR2: SGHRS and YFSETQ. V was trimmed by 2 bases and J by 4 bases, leaving 12 bases between them. This CDR3 comprises 15 residues. The CDR3 loop is CASSLAGLGTGELFF. CDR3 in DNA: TGCGCCAGCAGCTTAGCAGGGTTGGGCACCGGGGAGCTGTTTTTT.

A few counts support this clone. This chain joins TRBV6-5 and TRBJ2-1, with D unclear. Germline CDR1 is MNHEY and CDR2 is SVGAGI. V dropped 0 bases and J dropped 8 bases, with 8 bases sitting between them. The CDR3 contains 13 residues. The CDR3 here is CASSYSSGYEQFF. The CDR3 DNA is TGTGCCAGCAGTTACTCGAGTGGCTATGAGCAGTTCTTC.

V is TRBV11-2 and J is TRBJ2-7, with D uncertain. Germline V gives CDR1 SGHAT, CDR2 FQNNGV. Deletions cut 4 bases from V and 0 bases from J, with 1 base between. This CDR3 contains 11 residues. The CDR3 DNA is TGTGCCAGCAGCTACTCCTACGAGCAGTACTTC. It translates to CASSYSYEQYF.

This chain uses TRBV9 with TRBJ2-2; 10 bases map to TRBD2. Germline V gene data show CDR1 as SGDLS and CDR2 as YYNGEE. V dropped 1 base and J dropped 4; count of bases not matched to a gene: 10. This CDR3 comprises 18 residues. The CDR3 DNA sequence: TGTGCCAGCAGCGTAAGGCCGGGGCTAGCGGGAGTCACCGGGGAGCTGTTTTTT. Amino acid sequence: CASSVRPGLAGVTGELFF.

V is TRBV29-1 and J is TRBJ2-5, with D perhaps matching TRBD1 (6 bases). The CDR3 consists of 14 residues. The V end lost 7 bases, the J end lost 4 bases, and 19 bases lay between the germline ends. The germline gives CDR1 SQVTM, CDR2 ANQGSEA. CDR3 protein: CSATKQGRAETQYF. CDR3 bases: TGCAGCGCTACCAAACAGGGTAGGGCAGAGACCCAGTACTTC.

The chain employs TRBV30 and TRBJ2-7; D perhaps matches TRBD1 (6 bases). The CDR3 has 14 amino acids. V lost 2 bases and J lost 1, with 12 bases in between. Germline values: CDR1 GTSNPN, CDR2 SVGIG (reference sequence). CDR3 in amino acids: CAWSFTGFSYEQYF. CDR3 DNA: TGTGCCTGGAGTTTTACAGGGTTTTCCTACGAGCAGTACTTC.

This clone was seen more than once but under ten times. The gene calls are TRBV14 and TRBJ1-1; 8 bases align to TRBD1. Germline-derived CDR1 and CDR2 are SGHDN and FVKESK. Unmatched junction bases numbered 9, after V lost 4 bases and J lost 5 bases. This CDR3 contains 15 residues. CDR3 nucleotides: TGTGCCAGCAGCCCAATTGGGGACAGGTGGACTGAAGCTTTCTTT. It codes for CASSPIGDRWTEAFF.

This chain uses TRBV6-1 with TRBJ2-7; TRBD2 is a possible D gene (6 bases). From germline, CDR1 is MNHNS and CDR2 SASEGT. The CDR3 runs to 21 residues. Trimming left V 0 bases short and J 0 bases short, with 27 bases between. The CDR3 DNA reads TGTGCCAGCAGTGAAGCGAAAGGGGCGGGGAGTTTAGGGGCTAGCTCCTACGAGCAGTACTTC. This gives the protein CASSEAKGAGSLGASSYEQYF.

The V call is TRBV5-6, the J call TRBJ2-3; D perhaps matches TRBD2 (6 bases). The CDR3 is made up of 12 amino acids. Germline lookup yields CDR1 SGHDT and CDR2 YYEEEE. Trimming shortened V by 6 bases and J by 6 bases, and 11 bases separated the two germline ends. CDR3 DNA: TGTGCCAGCACCCGGGGGAGGGATACGCAGTATTTT. Translation: CASTRGRDTQYF.

This chain connects TRBV19 to TRBJ1-1; the D gene is possibly TRBD1 (5 bases). CDR3 size: 14 residues. Trimming shortened V by 3 bases and J by 1 base, and 9 bases separated the two germline ends. CDR1 LNHDA and CDR2 SQIVND come from the germline V gene (reference sequence). CDR3 nucleotide sequence: TGTGCCAGTAGTATTACCAGGGAGAACACTGAAGCTTTCTTT. Amino acid sequence: CASSITRENTEAFF.

The CDR3 nucleotides read TGTGCCAGCAGCTTCGGCAGGGGGCACCCTAATGAAAAACTGTTTTTT. Translating it yields CASSFGRGHPNEKLFF. This chain links TRBV5-4 with TRBJ1-4; TRBD1 aligns across 8 bases. The CDR3 runs 16 residues. J gave up 3 bases and V 2 bases, and 6 bases lay outside the gene matches. Per the germline V gene, CDR1 is SGHNT and CDR2 is YYREEE (reference sequence). The full variable domain, in which reference TRBV5-4 and TRBJ1-4 provide the parts outside the CDR3, is ETGVTQSPTHLIKTRGQQVTLRCSSQSGHNTVSWYQQALGQGPQFIFQYYREEENGRGNFPPRFSGLQFPNYSSELNVNALELDDSALYLCASSFGRGHPNEKLFFGSGTQLSVL.

The chain couples TRBV27 to TRBJ1-4, with TRBD1 as a possible D gene (5 bases). The germline V gene has CDR1 MNHEY and CDR2 SMNVEV (reference sequence). The CDR3 length is 18 residues. V lost 5 bases to trimming and J lost 7 bases, with 26 bases between them. The CDR3 DNA follows: TGTGCCAGCAGTCCCTTAGGGGCAGGGCATAAACCGGGTGAAAAACTGTTTTTT. Protein sequence: CASSPLGAGHKPGEKLFF. Full variable domain (remainder filled in from reference TRBV27 and TRBJ1-4): EAQVTQNPRYLITVTGKKLTVTCSQNMNHEYMSWYRQDPGLGLRQIYYSMNVEVTDKGDVPEGYKVSRKEKRNFPLILESPSPNQTSLYFCASSPLGAGHKPGEKLFFGSGTQLSVL.

This clone was observed once. This chain connects TRBV30 to TRBJ2-3, with 7 bases fitting TRBD2. Germline V CDR1 and CDR2: GTSNPN, SVGIG (reference sequence). The CDR3 is made up of 14 amino acids. Trimming took 1 base from V and 4 from J; bases not matched to a gene: 5. The CDR3: CAWSGLGGSDTQYF. CDR3 DNA: TGTGCCTGGAGTGGCTTGGGAGGGTCAGATACGCAGTATTTT.

V is TRBV19 and J is TRBJ2-7, with 7 positions matching TRBD1. Germline V gene lookup returns CDR1 LNHDA and CDR2 SQIVND (reference sequence). After removal of 5 bases from V and 2 bases from J, the junction contained 9 bases not matched to a gene. CDR3 length equals 15 residues. CDR3 residues: CASSPSPGTAYEQYF. The CDR3 DNA reads as TGTGCCAGTAGTCCCTCCCCCGGGACAGCCTACGAGCAGTACTTC.

The V call is TRBV6-1, the J call TRBJ1-6; D is possibly TRBD1 (5 bases). Deletions cut 6 bases from V and 7 bases from J, with 7 bases between. Germline values: CDR1 MNHNS, CDR2 SASEGT. CDR3 length: 12 residues. The CDR3 DNA reads TGTGCCAGCAGCAGACAGAATTCACCCCTCCACTTT. Translated: CASSRQNSPLHF.

The chain uses TRBV20-1 and TRBJ1-2; no clear D. The V and J ends lost 7 bases and 8 bases respectively, with 14 bases between them. Germline assignment: CDR1 DFQATT and CDR2 SNEGSKA (reference sequence). This CDR3 is 11 amino acids long. The CDR3 DNA is TGCAGTGTTAGGGCTTTCGGGGGCTACACCTTC. It yields the protein CSVRAFGGYTF.

This clone qualifies as medium-sized. The V call is TRBV2, the J call TRBJ1-1, with 9 bases fitting TRBD1. The CDR3 length is 13 residues. J lost 5 bases, V lost 8 bases, and 6 bases had no gene match. The germline CDR1 and CDR2 sequences are SNHLY and FYNNEI. The CDR3 loop is CASVDRGSTEAFF. The CDR3 DNA is TGTGCCAGCGTTGACAGGGGGTCGACTGAAGCTTTCTTT.